The rows below give T cell receptor beta chains drawn from one sample of a study of T cell responses to AZD1222 COVID-19 vaccine. Libraries were prepared by immunoSEQ multiplex PCR; TCRdb keeps only in-frame clonotypes and omits some of them. The sample holds roughly 150,000 clones; around 90% are singletons and the top ten take around 1.7%. This specimen was peripheral blood, taken on day 0 of AZD1222 vaccination. The receptors were gathered from an adult in good health. Each CDR3 is given with its conserved first and last residue. A D gene is named only where the DNA matches it firmly. The size field is filled for only some rows; it gives once, few, many or a size class.

>.|TRBJ1-5|TRBV3-1/TRBV3-2|.
CASSQRGGNQPQHF
TGTGCCAGCAGCCAAAGGGGGGGCAATCAGCCCCAGCATTTT
>.|TRBJ2-2|TRBV7-3|once
CASSFGGRSNTGELFF
TGTGCCAGCAGCTTTGGGGGGCGGTCGAACACCGGGGAGCTGTTTTTT
>.|TRBJ1-2|TRBV2|.
CASSEERDGYTF
TGTGCCAGCAGTGAAGAGAGGGACGGCTACACCTTC
>TRBD2|TRBJ2-3|TRBV4-1|.
CASSQDPSGRASTDTQYF
TGCGCCAGCAGCCAAGATCCTAGCGGGAGGGCTAGCACAGATACGCAGTATTTT
>.|TRBJ2-7|TRBV5-4|.
CASSPQLGGTGTYEQYF
TGTGCCAGCAGCCCCCAGCTGGGAGGGACAGGAACCTACGAGCAGTACTTC
>.|TRBJ1-2|TRBV18|.
CASSPALGPGRVYGYTF
TGTGCCAGCTCACCCGCCTTGGGTCCAGGGCGGGTCTATGGCTACACCTTC
>.|TRBJ1-5|TRBV2|.
CASSEGDALNQPQHF
TGTGCCAGCAGTGAAGGGGACGCCCTAAATCAGCCCCAGCATTTT
>.|TRBJ1-1|TRBV5-1|.
CASSPVGNTEAFF
TGCGCCAGCAGCCCGGTCGGCAACACTGAAGCTTTCTTT
>TRBD1|TRBJ1-2|TRBV19|.
CASSIFANRGDYGYTF
TGTGCCAGTAGTATTTTCGCCAACAGGGGGGACTATGGCTACACCTTC
>.|TRBJ2-1|TRBV7-9|.
CASSGSRLEGGEQFF
TGTGCCAGCAGCGGTTCCCGCCTGGAGGGCGGTGAGCAGTTCTTC
>TRBD1|TRBJ1-2|TRBV19|once
CASSTSTGRRDGYTF
TGTGCCAGTAGTACCTCGACAGGGCGGAGGGATGGCTACACCTTC
>.|TRBJ1-2|TRBV13|.
CASSLQGLNYGYTF
TGTGCCAGCAGCCTACAGGGTCTTAACTATGGCTACACCTTC
>TRBD1|TRBJ2-3|TRBV19|once
CASSIRTGAADTQYF
TGTGCCAGTAGTATAAGGACAGGGGCTGCAGATACGCAGTATTTT
>.|TRBJ2-5|TRBV24-1|.
CATCSEGEETQYF
TGTGCCACCTGCTCGGAAGGGGAAGAGACCCAGTACTTC
>.|TRBJ1-4|TRBV5-6|.
CASSLRRGLEKLFF
TGTGCCAGCAGCTTGAGGCGGGGATTGGAAAAACTGTTTTTT
>.|TRBJ1-5|TRBV2|.
CASSTEQSNNQPQHF
TGTGCCAGCAGTACGGAACAGTCTAACAATCAGCCCCAGCATTTT
>.|TRBJ1-2|TRBV7-2|.
CASSPARGEGYGYTF
TGTGCCAGCAGCCCGGCGCGGGGGGAAGGGTATGGCTACACCTTC
>TRBD1|TRBJ1-1|TRBV6-2/TRBV6-3|.
CASSYARQGTTEAFF
TGTGCCAGCAGTTACGCTAGACAGGGGACCACTGAAGCTTTCTTT
>.|TRBJ1-2|TRBV27|.
CASSLSRRNYGYTF
TGTGCCAGCAGTTTATCGCGGAGGAACTATGGCTACACCTTC
>TRBD2|TRBJ2-7|TRBV2|.
CASSSDRRGEYF
TGTGCCAGCAGTTCTGACAGACGGGGGGAGTACTTC
>.|TRBJ1-5|TRBV7-9|.
CASSPSLDF
TGTGCCAGCAGCCCGAGCTTGGATTTT
>.|TRBJ2-7|TRBV9|few
CASSVDPSYEQYF
TGTGCCAGCAGCGTAGATCCTTCCTACGAGCAGTACTTC
>.|TRBJ1-1|TRBV18|.
CASSPGRTNTEAFF
TGTGCCAGCTCACCCGGACGGACGAACACTGAAGCTTTCTTT
>TRBD2|TRBJ2-3|TRBV2|.
CASSPGLARSTDTQYF
TGTGCCAGCAGCCCAGGACTAGCGCGGAGCACAGATACGCAGTATTTT
>.|TRBJ2-3|TRBV28|.
CASSSPGGGVDTQYF
TGTGCCAGCAGTTCCCCAGGGGGAGGGGTAGATACGCAGTATTTT
>.|TRBJ1-2|TRBV5-1|.
CASSLEGQNYGYTF
TGCGCCAGCAGCTTGGAAGGACAGAACTATGGCTACACCTTC
>TRBD2|TRBJ2-7|TRBV7-9|.
CASSSSGRLSYEQYF
TGTGCCAGCAGTTCAAGCGGGAGGCTCTCCTACGAGCAGTACTTC
>TRBD1|TRBJ1-1|TRBV5-1|.
CASSSRGSNTEAFF
TGCGCCAGCAGCAGCAGGGGGTCCAACACTGAAGCTTTCTTT
>.|TRBJ1-2|TRBV10-3|.
CAISSQGYGYTF
TGTGCCATCAGTTCCCAGGGATATGGCTACACCTTC
>TRBD1|TRBJ2-7|TRBV10-3|.
CAVGQELYEQYF
TGTGCCGTCGGACAGGAACTCTACGAGCAGTACTTC
>.|TRBJ1-1|TRBV6-5|once
CASIGTGLGTEAFF
TGTGCCAGCATCGGAACGGGTTTGGGCACTGAAGCTTTCTTT
>.|TRBJ1-1|TRBV6-5|.
CASSYVSRSTEAFF
TGTGCCAGCAGTTACGTAAGCAGGAGCACTGAAGCTTTCTTT
>TRBD1|TRBJ2-1|TRBV18|few
CASSQDRGRMDNEQFF
TGTGCCAGCTCACAAGACAGGGGGCGAATGGACAATGAGCAGTTCTTC
>TRBD2|TRBJ2-5|TRBV5-4|.
CASSPGTSGSGTQYF
TGTGCCAGCAGCCCGGGGACTAGCGGGTCAGGGACCCAGTACTTC
>TRBD2|TRBJ2-1|TRBV5-1|.
CASSLDSGSYNEQFF
TGCGCCAGCAGCTTGGACAGCGGGAGTTACAATGAGCAGTTCTTC
>.|TRBJ2-1|TRBV18|.
CASSGFAGNYNEQFF
TGTGCCAGCTCAGGGTTCGCGGGGAACTACAATGAGCAGTTCTTC
>.|TRBJ1-2|TRBV5-8|.
CASSQRIGYTF
TGTGCCAGCAGCCAACGGATAGGCTACACCTTC
>.|TRBJ1-1|TRBV18|.
CASSPLGGRPEAFF
TGTGCCAGCTCGCCTCTAGGCGGTAGACCTGAAGCTTTCTTT
>.|TRBJ2-4|TRBV12-3/TRBV12-4|.
CASSLVSAFQYF
TGTGCCAGCAGCCTGGTTTCGGCATTTCAGTACTTC
>.|TRBJ1-1|TRBV7-2|.
CASSLSRAERAAFF
TGTGCCAGCAGCTTATCCCGTGCTGAGAGGGCAGCTTTCTTT
>.|TRBJ1-2|TRBV10-1|few
CASSVHRNYGYTF
TGCGCCAGCAGTGTACATCGAAACTATGGCTACACCTTC
>.|TRBJ2-2|TRBV18|.
CASGSFGGNTGELFF
TGTGCCAGCGGATCTTTCGGGGGAAACACCGGGGAGCTGTTTTTT
>TRBD1|TRBJ1-1|TRBV7-2|.
CASSFYRGGSEAFF
TGTGCCAGCAGCTTCTACAGGGGCGGGTCTGAAGCTTTCTTT
>.|TRBJ2-7|TRBV24-1|.
CATSDFGGSYNEQYF
TGTGCCACCAGTGATTTTGGGGGGAGCTATAACGAGCAGTACTTC
>.|TRBJ2-2|TRBV15|.
CATSSPDSKTGELFF
TGTGCCACCAGCAGTCCTGACAGTAAGACCGGGGAGCTGTTTTTT